This TCR beta chain stems from a study of neurological immune-mediated disorders. This clonotype was detected many times. The germline V and J ends were trimmed by 0 bases and 2 bases, with 19 bases remaining between them. In germline, CDR1 is SGHRS, CDR2 YFSETQ. The CDR3 contains 18 residues. The output of every sequencing run exceeded 170 million TCR-beta sequences, derived from 15-18 subjects. A single record per CDR3 protein comes from TCRdb applying MiXCR to the 5' RACE reads. The repertoire has tens of thousands of distinct CDR3 sequences, about a tenth of them found once; the top ten carry more than 1.5%.

The chain joins TRBV5-1 to TRBJ2-3; D is ambiguous. Sequenced material: PBMCs. The TCR sequence derives from a man aged 35 to 55 in good health. This CDR3 reads CASSLALDQTGLTDTQYF. The CDR3 DNA sequence: TGCGCCAGCAGCTTGGCACTGGACCAGACGGGTCTCACAGATACGCAGTATTTT.